Listed below are T cell receptor beta chains from one sample, sequenced in a study of T cells in localized non-small cell lung cancer. The table came from immunoSEQ multiplex PCR; TCRdb's copy has only in-frame clones and leaves some out. In the table there are 90,000 or so clones, roughly 87% of which are singletons. This material consisted of peripheral blood, taken before any cancer treatment. The receptors were sampled from a man between 40 and 70 years old with stage I squamous cell lung carcinoma. Both conserved end residues are part of each CDR3. Fields, in order: J gene, V gene, clone size, D gene, CDR3 length, CDR3 DNA, CDR3 protein. D genes are given only for firm matches. Clone size appears in some rows only: once, few, many, or a class for an expanded clone.

TRBJ1-2 | TRBV2 | . | . | 15 | TGTGCCAGCAGTGATAACGGGGGGAGTAGAAGTGGCTACACCTTC | CASSDNGGSRSGYTF
TRBJ1-5 | TRBV4-1 | . | . | 13 | TGCGCCAGCAGCCAAGCCGGGCGAAGGCCCCAGCATTTT | CASSQAGRRPQHF
TRBJ2-1 | TRBV5-1 | . | TRBD2 | 16 | TGCGCCAGCAGCCCGGGACTAGCGGACACCAGGAGGGAGCAGTTCTTC | CASSPGLADTRREQFF
TRBJ1-5 | TRBV19 | few | . | 13 | TGTGCCAGTAGCGAAGGGTCGCGGCAGCCCCAGCATTTT | CASSEGSRQPQHF
TRBJ1-3 | TRBV29-1 | . | TRBD1 | 16 | TGCAGGGTTATCGGGACAGCCAACCGCTCTGGAAACACCATATATTTT | CRVIGTANRSGNTIYF
TRBJ2-2 | TRBV10-3 | . | . | 15 | TGTGCCATCAGTGAGTCGGGGTACAATGGCGGGGAGCTGTTTTTT | CAISESGYNGGELFF
TRBJ2-7 | TRBV6-1 | . | . | 14 | TGTGCCAGCAGTGACTGGTGGCAGACCTACGAGCAGTACTTC | CASSDWWQTYEQYF
TRBJ2-5 | TRBV10-3 | . | . | 11 | TGTGCCATCAGTGCGGGAGAGACCCAGTACTTC | CAISAGETQYF
TRBJ2-7 | TRBV28 | . | . | 15 | TGTGCCAGCAGTTTAGGTTCACAGGGACTTAGCGAGCAGTACTTC | CASSLGSQGLSEQYF
TRBJ2-3 | TRBV9 | . | . | 14 | TGTGCCAGCTCGGGGGCCAACTCCAGAGATACGCAGTATTTT | CASSGANSRDTQYF
TRBJ1-2 | TRBV6-6 | . | . | 15 | TGTGCCAGCAGGCCAGACACGGGGACGGACTATGGCTACACCTTC | CASRPDTGTDYGYTF
TRBJ2-5 | TRBV19 | . | TRBD1 | 14 | TGTGCCAGCGAGAGGGGGACAGGGACGGAGACCCAGTACTTC | CASERGTGTETQYF
TRBJ2-3 | TRBV19 | . | . | 15 | TGTGCCAGTAGTATAGAAGGAGACATCACAGATACGCAGTATTTT | CASSIEGDITDTQYF
TRBJ1-6 | TRBV7-3 | few | . | 13 | TGTGCCAGCAGCCCGGGGCTGGGTTCACCCCTCCACTTT | CASSPGLGSPLHF
TRBJ2-7 | TRBV19 | . | . | 14 | TGTGCCAGTAGTTTCCAGGGTAAGACGAATGAGCAGTACTTC | CASSFQGKTNEQYF
TRBJ1-5 | TRBV4-2 | . | . | 17 | TGTGCCAGCAGCCATATGAGGCCACAGGATAGCAATCAGCCCCAGCATTTT | CASSHMRPQDSNQPQHF
TRBJ1-5 | TRBV5-4 | . | . | 13 | TGTGCCAGCAGCTTGGACAGGGATCAGCCCCAGCATTTT | CASSLDRDQPQHF
TRBJ2-1 | TRBV19 | . | TRBD2 | 15 | TGTGCCAGTAGTATAAAGCGGGGGGTGGAGGATGAGCAGTTCTTC | CASSIKRGVEDEQFF
TRBJ1-2 | TRBV7-8 | . | . | 11 | TGTGCCAGCAGCTTAGGGGGCGGCTACACCTTC | CASSLGGGYTF
TRBJ2-2 | TRBV11-3 | . | . | 16 | TGTGCCAGCAGCTTAGTTGGCGGGGGCAACACCGGGGAGCTGTTTTTT | CASSLVGGGNTGELFF
TRBJ2-7 | TRBV5-4 | once | . | 15 | TGTGCCAGCAGCTTTTCCAGGGAGCCAACCTACGAGCAGTACTTC | CASSFSREPTYEQYF
TRBJ1-2 | TRBV4-1 | . | . | 15 | TGCGCCAGCAGCCCCGAAGGAATTTCTAACTATGGCTACACCTTC | CASSPEGISNYGYTF
TRBJ1-6 | TRBV5-5 | . | . | 14 | TGTGCCAGCAGCCAAAGCCTAGGGAATTCACCCCTCCACTTT | CASSQSLGNSPLHF
TRBJ2-7 | TRBV21-1 | . | . | 15 | TGTGCCAGCAGCAAAGAGTCGAAGGGTTCCTACGAGCAGTACTTC | CASSKESKGSYEQYF
TRBJ1-2 | TRBV11-2 | . | TRBD1 | 16 | TGTGCCAGCAGCTATCCGCACAGGGGGTCCCCCTATGGCTACACCTTC | CASSYPHRGSPYGYTF
TRBJ1-2 | TRBV5-4 | . | . | 15 | TGTGCCAGCAGCTTGGTAGGACAGCGGGGCTATGGCTACACCTTC | CASSLVGQRGYGYTF
TRBJ2-4 | TRBV5-1 | . | TRBD1 | 16 | TGTGCCAGCAGCCTAACAGGGGGCGCCCCCAAAAACATTCAGTACTTC | CASSLTGGAPKNIQYF
TRBJ2-1 | TRBV27 | . | . | 13 | TGTGCCAGCAGGGGGGGTTCCTACAATGAGCAGTTCTTC | CASRGGSYNEQFF
TRBJ2-5 | TRBV7-8 | . | . | 14 | TGTGCCAGCAGCCGCCACAGGGTGACGGAGACCCAGTACTTC | CASSRHRVTETQYF
TRBJ2-5 | TRBV15 | once | . | 14 | TGTGCCACCAGCAGAGAGGCCTTACAAGAGACCCAGTACTTC | CATSREALQETQYF
TRBJ2-7 | TRBV6-5 | once | TRBD2 | 13 | TGTGCCAGCAGTTACGGGACTAGCCCCGAGCAGTACTTC | CASSYGTSPEQYF
TRBJ2-7 | TRBV7-2 | . | . | 13 | TGTGCCAGCAGCTTAGTCGAGGGCTACGAGCAGTACTTC | CASSLVEGYEQYF
TRBJ1-5 | TRBV16 | . | . | 11 | TGTGCCAGCAGAGGTGGTGGGCCCCAGCATTTT | CASRGGGPQHF
TRBJ2-2 | TRBV6-1 | . | TRBD2 | 15 | TGTGCCAGCAGACGAGCGGGGGCATACACCGGGGAGCTGTTTTTT | CASRRAGAYTGELFF
TRBJ2-2 | TRBV6-6 | . | . | 15 | TGTGCCAGCAACCGGGGACTGGCGAACACCGGGGAGCTGTTTTTT | CASNRGLANTGELFF
TRBJ1-5 | TRBV4-2 | once | . | 15 | TGTGCCAGCAGCCAAGGCGGGACACACAATCAGCCCCAGCATTTT | CASSQGGTHNQPQHF